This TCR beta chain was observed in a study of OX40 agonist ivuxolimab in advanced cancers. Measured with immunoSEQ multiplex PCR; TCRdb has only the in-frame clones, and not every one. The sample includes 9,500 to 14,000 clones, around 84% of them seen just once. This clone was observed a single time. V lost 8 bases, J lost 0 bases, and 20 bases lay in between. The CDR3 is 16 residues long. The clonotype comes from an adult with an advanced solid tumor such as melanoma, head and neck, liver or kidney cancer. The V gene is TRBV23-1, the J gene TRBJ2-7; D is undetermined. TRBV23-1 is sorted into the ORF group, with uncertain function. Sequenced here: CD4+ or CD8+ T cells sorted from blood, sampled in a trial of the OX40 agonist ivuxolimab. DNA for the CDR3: TGCGCCAGCTCCCTCCTCAGTTGGATGGGCTCCTACGAGCAGTACTTC. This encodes CASSLLSWMGSYEQYF.